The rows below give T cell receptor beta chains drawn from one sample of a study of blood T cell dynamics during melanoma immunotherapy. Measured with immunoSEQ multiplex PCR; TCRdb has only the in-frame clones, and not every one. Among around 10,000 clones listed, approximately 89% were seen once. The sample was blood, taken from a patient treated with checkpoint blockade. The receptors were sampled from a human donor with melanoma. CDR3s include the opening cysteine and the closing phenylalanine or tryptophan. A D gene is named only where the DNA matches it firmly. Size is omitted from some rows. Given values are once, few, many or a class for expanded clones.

CDR3: CASSRGAGQYGYTF; DNA: TGTGCCAGCAGTCGGGGGGCAGGGCAATATGGCTACACCTTC; size: .; D: .; V: TRBV28; J: TRBJ1-2
CDR3: CASTNRGNQPQHF; DNA: TGTGCCAGCACCAATAGGGGCAATCAGCCCCAGCATTTT; size: .; D: .; V: TRBV6-4; J: TRBJ1-5
CDR3: CASSGPPSSYNEQFF; DNA: TGTGCCAGCAGCGGACCGCCGAGCTCCTACAATGAGCAGTTCTTC; size: .; D: .; V: TRBV5-5; J: TRBJ2-1
CDR3: CTTGRGTTDTQYF; DNA: TGCACCACCGGGAGGGGGACCACAGATACGCAGTATTTT; size: .; D: TRBD2; V: TRBV29-1; J: TRBJ2-3
CDR3: CASTPSGTGDQEQFF; DNA: TGCGCCAGCACCCCCTCCGGGACAGGGGACCAAGAGCAGTTCTTC; size: .; D: TRBD1; V: TRBV4-1; J: TRBJ2-1
CDR3: CSVEEGEAFF; DNA: TGCAGCGTTGAAGAGGGTGAAGCTTTCTTT; size: .; D: .; V: TRBV29-1; J: TRBJ1-1
CDR3: CASSLGPGGANVLTF; DNA: TGTGCCAGCAGCTTAGGCCCCGGGGGGGCCAACGTCCTGACTTTC; size: .; D: .; V: TRBV7-9; J: TRBJ2-6
CDR3: CASSLVGRLREQYF; DNA: TGTGCCAGCAGCTTAGTGGGCAGGTTGAGGGAGCAGTACTTC; size: .; D: .; V: TRBV7-8; J: TRBJ2-7
CDR3: CASSLDPGPHYEQYF; DNA: TGTGCCAGCAGCTTAGACCCGGGCCCTCACTACGAGCAGTACTTC; size: .; D: .; V: TRBV11-2; J: TRBJ2-7
CDR3: CASSERGTGLGTIYF; DNA: TGTGCCAGCAGTGAACGAGGGACAGGGCTTGGCACCATATATTTT; size: .; D: TRBD1; V: TRBV2; J: TRBJ1-3
CDR3: CASSSRWDSGRSTGELFF; DNA: TGTGCCAGCAGCTCCCGGTGGGATAGCGGGAGGTCCACCGGGGAGCTGTTTTTT; size: once; D: TRBD2; V: TRBV7-3; J: TRBJ2-2
CDR3: CATNEGPGEQYF; DNA: TGTGCCACAAATGAAGGGCCCGGCGAGCAGTACTTC; size: .; D: .; V: TRBV15; J: TRBJ2-7
CDR3: CASSESGSDQPQHF; DNA: TGTGCCAGCAGTGAGTCCGGGAGCGATCAGCCCCAGCATTTT; size: .; D: .; V: TRBV6-1; J: TRBJ1-5
CDR3: CASSPTGQGDYGYTF; DNA: TGCGCCAGCAGCCCGACCGGACAGGGCGACTATGGCTACACCTTC; size: once; D: TRBD1; V: TRBV5-1; J: TRBJ1-2
CDR3: CASSKAERAATYEQYF; DNA: TGTGCCAGCAGCAAAGCAGAAAGGGCAGCCACCTACGAGCAGTACTTC; size: .; D: .; V: TRBV21-1; J: TRBJ2-7
CDR3: CASSQAGGKPYEQYF; DNA: TGTGCCAGCAGCCAGGCTGGCGGGAAACCCTACGAGCAGTACTTC; size: few; D: .; V: TRBV7-9; J: TRBJ2-7
CDR3: CASSLLDATNEKLFF; DNA: TGTGCCAGCAGTTTATTGGACGCAACTAATGAAAAACTGTTTTTT; size: .; D: .; V: TRBV28; J: TRBJ1-4
CDR3: CASSHRTFGEKLFF; DNA: TGTGCCAGCAGCCACCGAACCTTCGGTGAAAAACTGTTTTTT; size: .; D: .; V: TRBV6-5; J: TRBJ1-4
CDR3: CAMGGADQETQYF; DNA: TGTGCCATGGGGGGCGCTGACCAAGAGACCCAGTACTTC; size: few; D: .; V: TRBV25-1; J: TRBJ2-5
CDR3: CASSDTVGADQYF; DNA: TGTGCCAGCTCAGACACGGTGGGGGCGGACCAGTACTTC; size: .; D: .; V: TRBV18; J: TRBJ2-5
CDR3: CASSPHRGGGYEQYF; DNA: TGTGCCAGCAGTCCCCACCGGGGTGGCGGTTACGAGCAGTACTTC; size: .; D: .; V: TRBV28; J: TRBJ2-7
CDR3: CASSVRDTQYF; DNA: TGTGCCAGCAGCGTACGAGATACGCAGTATTTT; size: .; D: .; V: TRBV28; J: TRBJ2-3
CDR3: CASSPLGLAGGPGDTQYF; DNA: TGTGCCAGCTCACCACTGGGGCTAGCGGGAGGGCCCGGAGATACGCAGTATTTT; size: .; D: TRBD2; V: TRBV18; J: TRBJ2-3
CDR3: CAWSVGRGRDTQYF; DNA: TGTGCCTGGAGTGTAGGTAGGGGGCGGGATACGCAGTATTTT; size: .; D: TRBD1; V: TRBV30; J: TRBJ2-3
CDR3: CASSEAHDLDTQYF; DNA: TGTGCCAGCAGTGAGGCGCATGACTTAGATACGCAGTATTTT; size: .; D: .; V: TRBV2; J: TRBJ2-3
CDR3: CASTSRDRGREGNQPQHF; DNA: TGTGCCAGCACCTCCCGGGACCGGGGGAGGGAGGGCAATCAGCCCCAGCATTTT; size: .; D: .; V: TRBV14; J: TRBJ1-5
CDR3: CASSLGQGNTIYF; DNA: TGCGCCAGCAGCTTGGGACAGGGAAACACCATATATTTT; size: .; D: .; V: TRBV5-1; J: TRBJ1-3
CDR3: CASSPAGEDGYTF; DNA: TGCGCCAGCAGCCCCGCGGGGGAGGATGGCTACACCTTC; size: few; D: .; V: TRBV4-1; J: TRBJ1-2
CDR3: CASSKGTSPGANVLTF; DNA: TGTGCCAGCAGCAAAGGGACAAGCCCTGGGGCCAACGTCCTGACTTTC; size: few; D: .; V: TRBV21-1; J: TRBJ2-6
CDR3: CASSMGWGEQYF; DNA: TGTGCCAGTAGTATGGGTTGGGGCGAGCAGTACTTC; size: .; D: .; V: TRBV19; J: TRBJ2-7
CDR3: CASSPNRIQETQYF; DNA: TGTGCCAGCAGCCCGAACCGGATTCAAGAGACCCAGTACTTC; size: .; D: .; V: TRBV7-9; J: TRBJ2-5
CDR3: CASSDSAGTAGNTIYF; DNA: TGTGCCAGCAGCGACTCAGCCGGGACAGCAGGAAACACCATATATTTT; size: .; D: TRBD1; V: TRBV9; J: TRBJ1-3
CDR3: CASSHQGASQETQYF; DNA: TGTGCCAGCAGCCACCAGGGGGCCTCTCAAGAGACCCAGTACTTC; size: .; D: TRBD1; V: TRBV7-9; J: TRBJ2-5
CDR3: CATPTDASTDTQYF; DNA: TGTGCCACCCCGACAGATGCTAGCACAGATACGCAGTATTTT; size: .; D: .; V: TRBV6-1; J: TRBJ2-3
CDR3: CASSVDQGYYGYTF; DNA: TGTGCCAGCAGCGTTGACCAGGGGTACTATGGCTACACCTTC; size: .; D: .; V: TRBV9; J: TRBJ1-2
CDR3: CASSQEVAENYNSPLHF; DNA: TGTGCCAGCAGCCAAGAAGTGGCAGAAAACTATAATTCACCCCTCCACTTT; size: .; D: .; V: TRBV4-2; J: TRBJ1-6
CDR3: CASSIGERGNEQFF; DNA: TGTGCCAGTAGTATAGGTGAGCGGGGCAATGAGCAGTTCTTC; size: .; D: TRBD2; V: TRBV19; J: TRBJ2-1
CDR3: CASSPGLAGEETQYF; DNA: TGTGCCAGCAGCCCGGGACTAGCGGGAGAAGAGACCCAGTACTTC; size: once; D: TRBD2; V: TRBV7-3; J: TRBJ2-5
CDR3: CASTRGGPYEQYF; DNA: TGTGCCAGCACCCGGGGAGGCCCCTACGAGCAGTACTTC; size: .; D: .; V: TRBV27; J: TRBJ2-7
CDR3: CASSQDSWTTLGTQYF; DNA: TGTGCCAGCAGCCAAGATTCCTGGACCACGTTGGGGACCCAGTACTTC; size: .; D: .; V: TRBV4-2; J: TRBJ2-5
CDR3: CASSQGRGGHSYEQYF; DNA: TGCGCCAGCAGCCAGGGCCGCGGGGGACACTCCTACGAGCAGTACTTC; size: .; D: .; V: TRBV4-3; J: TRBJ2-7
CDR3: CASSRGSYGYTF; DNA: TGTGCCAGCAGCCGAGGATCCTATGGCTACACCTTC; size: .; D: .; V: TRBV6-5; J: TRBJ1-2
CDR3: CASSPPTTQGTDTQYF; DNA: TGTGCCAGCTCACCCCCGACTACGCAAGGCACAGATACGCAGTATTTT; size: .; D: .; V: TRBV18; J: TRBJ2-3
CDR3: CASSSPSTYEQYF; DNA: TGCGCCAGCAGCTCACCTAGCACTTACGAGCAGTACTTC; size: .; D: .; V: TRBV5-1; J: TRBJ2-7
CDR3: CASSRGGGTPVYEQYF; DNA: TGTGCCAGCAGCCGGGGAGGTGGGACCCCAGTCTACGAGCAGTACTTC; size: .; D: .; V: TRBV7-9; J: TRBJ2-7